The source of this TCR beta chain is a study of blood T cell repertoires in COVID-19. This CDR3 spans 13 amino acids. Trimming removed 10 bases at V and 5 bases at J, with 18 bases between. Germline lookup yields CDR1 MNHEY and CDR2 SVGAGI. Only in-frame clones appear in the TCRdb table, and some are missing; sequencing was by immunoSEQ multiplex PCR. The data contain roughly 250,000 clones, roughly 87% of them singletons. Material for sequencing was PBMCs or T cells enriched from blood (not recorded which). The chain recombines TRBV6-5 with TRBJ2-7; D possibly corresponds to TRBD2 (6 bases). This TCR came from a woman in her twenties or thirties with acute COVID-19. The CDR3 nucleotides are TGTGCCACTTCCGGGACTTCCCTCGACGAGCAGTACTTC. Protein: CATSGTSLDEQYF.